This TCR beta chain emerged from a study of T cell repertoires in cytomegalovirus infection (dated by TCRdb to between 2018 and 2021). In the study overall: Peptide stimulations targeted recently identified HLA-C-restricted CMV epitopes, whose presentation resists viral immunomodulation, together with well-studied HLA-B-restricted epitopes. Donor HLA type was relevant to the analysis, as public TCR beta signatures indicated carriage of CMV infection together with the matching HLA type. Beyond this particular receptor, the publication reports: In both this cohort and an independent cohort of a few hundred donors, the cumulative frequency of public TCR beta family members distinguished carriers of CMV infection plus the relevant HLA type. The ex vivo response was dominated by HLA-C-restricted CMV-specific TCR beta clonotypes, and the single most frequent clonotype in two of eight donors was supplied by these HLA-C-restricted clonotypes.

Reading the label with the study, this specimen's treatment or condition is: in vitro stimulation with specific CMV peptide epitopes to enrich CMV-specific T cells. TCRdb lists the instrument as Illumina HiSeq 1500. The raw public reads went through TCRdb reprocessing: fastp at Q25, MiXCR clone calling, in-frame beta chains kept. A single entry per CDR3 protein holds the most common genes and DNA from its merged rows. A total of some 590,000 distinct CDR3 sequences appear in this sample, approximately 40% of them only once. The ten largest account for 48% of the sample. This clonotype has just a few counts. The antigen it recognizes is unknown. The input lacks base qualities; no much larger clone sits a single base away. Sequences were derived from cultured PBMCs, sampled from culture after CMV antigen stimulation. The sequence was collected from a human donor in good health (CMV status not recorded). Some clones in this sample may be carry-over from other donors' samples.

CDR3 loop: CASSEPPGGGTYEQYF. The DNA sequence is given as TGTGCCAGCAGTGAACCCCCGGGGGGGGGCACCTACGAGCAGTACTTC. The chain employs TRBV6-1 and TRBJ2-7; 8 central bases correspond to TRBD2. The germline V gene provides CDR1 MNHNS and CDR2 SASEGT. Trimming leaves V shorter by 2 bases and J shorter by 2 bases, with the junction holding 8 bases beyond the gene matches. CDR3 length: 16 amino acids, cysteine to phenylalanine. This entry keeps only the CDR3 DNA: 48 bases, framed from base 1.